This record looks at one TCR beta chain sequence and its context. Its matching antigen is unknown. These data belong to a study of cytomegalovirus exposure and HLA in healthy donors. Study information: Previous work identified roughly 110 million unique TCR beta sequences from about 200 million T cells. The study's findings and limits: Some 17,000 TCR beta sequences were associated with HLA alleles at 0.05 false discovery rate in a later analysis. The CMV antigen specificity of a few CMV-associated chains was confirmed through in vitro analysis. Reportedly, diagnosis of cytomegalovirus status by the classifier showed high specificity and sensitivity.

In germline, CDR1 is GTSNPN, CDR2 SVGIG (reference sequence). The length of the CDR3 is 15 residues. Trimming pared 2 bases from V and 8 bases from J, leaving 19 bases between. Primers: 60 Vbeta forward and 13 Jbeta reverse. Profiling relied on immunoSEQ multiplex PCR, and the TCRdb table lists in-frame clones only, not all of them. The data include approximately 37,000 clones; the top ten clones carry 7.5% to 9.5%. This clonotype originated in a middle-aged man in good health and CMV-seropositive. The sample consisted of PBMCs. The chain uses TRBV30 and TRBJ2-4; tentative D call: TRBD1 (5 bases). The CDR3 sequence: CAWSSSAPVRDIQYF. Written as DNA, the CDR3 is TGTGCCTGGAGTTCTTCGGCCCCGGTCAGGGACATTCAGTACTTC.